The entry below describes one TCR beta chain. Trimming cost V 3 bases and J 4 bases, with 9 bases left between them. Germline CDR1 is ENHRY and CDR2 is SYGVKD. The CDR3 contains 13 residues. These data are taken from a study of blood T cell repertoires in COVID-19. Participant ages covered roughly 18 to 89 years across 20 to 25 US areas. Participants' reported clinical history set cohort assignment. Cohort 3 recovery required two negative PCRs, clearance, or symptom resolution. Sequencing used immunoSEQ multiplex PCR; TCRdb keeps in-frame clones, though not all of them. The sample lists 400,000 to 500,000 clones; around 89% were seen once.

Sequencing used PBMCs or T cells enriched from blood (not recorded which). The clonotype originates from a woman in her thirties or forties who had recovered from COVID-19. The rearrangement uses TRBV10-3 and TRBJ2-5, with D uncertain. CDR3 sequence reads: CAISDNIGETQYF. For the CDR3, the DNA is TGTGCCATCAGTGACAATATCGGAGAGACCCAGTACTTC.